The sequence of this TCR beta chain was determined in a study of blood T cell repertoires in COVID-19. Study as a whole: Collection of acute and convalescent COVID-19 samples took place in the United States, Italy and Spain. T cells, B-cell-depleted T cells, or PBMCs supplied cDNA or gDNA.

Data came from immunoSEQ multiplex PCR; TCRdb stores just in-frame clones and leaves some out. This table has around 150,000 clones, around 90% appearing once. The TCR comes from a woman in her sixties or seventies with active or convalescent COVID-19. Source material: peripheral blood.

This CDR3 is CASSLGGGREQYF. The CDR3 coding sequence is TGTGCCAGCAGCTTAGGCGGGGGCCGTGAGCAGTACTTC. The V call is TRBV7-8, the J call TRBJ2-7; possible D gene TRBD2, 7 bases. The V end was cut by 1 base, the J end by 7 bases, with 11 bases between. The germline gives CDR1 SGHVS, CDR2 FQNEAQ. This CDR3 has 13 amino acids.